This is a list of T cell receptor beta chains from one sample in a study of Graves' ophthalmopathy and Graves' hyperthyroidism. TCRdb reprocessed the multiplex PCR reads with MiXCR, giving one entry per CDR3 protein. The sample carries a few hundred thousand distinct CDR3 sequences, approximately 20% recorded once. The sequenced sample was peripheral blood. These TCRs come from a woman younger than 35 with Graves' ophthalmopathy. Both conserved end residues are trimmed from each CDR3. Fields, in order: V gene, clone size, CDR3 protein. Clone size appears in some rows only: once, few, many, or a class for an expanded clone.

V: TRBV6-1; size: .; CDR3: ASRVGPRSPQY
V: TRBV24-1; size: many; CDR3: ATSGGGIGNTIY
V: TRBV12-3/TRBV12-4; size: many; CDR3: ASSLQDRGQPQH
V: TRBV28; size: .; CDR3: ASSSQWSNQPQH
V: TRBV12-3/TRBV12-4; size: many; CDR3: ASSAVHRGVVEQY
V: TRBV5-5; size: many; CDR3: ASSLIDYEQY
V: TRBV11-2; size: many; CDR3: ASSPTPGQGLSGYT
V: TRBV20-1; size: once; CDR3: SARRPSAPYEQY
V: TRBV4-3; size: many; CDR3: ASSQVMGASYEQY
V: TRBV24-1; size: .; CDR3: ATSDSIQGRGYT
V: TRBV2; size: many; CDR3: ASSRSGVLLSGNTIY
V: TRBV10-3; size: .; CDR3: AISTGTGVAGELF
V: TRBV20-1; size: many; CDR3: SAPSRQGRRETQY
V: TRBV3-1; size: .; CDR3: ASSQTLAGSETQY
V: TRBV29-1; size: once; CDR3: SVDRGAAGELF
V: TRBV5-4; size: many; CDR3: ASSPTRGSYEAF
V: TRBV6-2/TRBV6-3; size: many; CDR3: ASSLDGYSNQPQH
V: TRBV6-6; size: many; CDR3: ASAEVGAWRSLNTEAF
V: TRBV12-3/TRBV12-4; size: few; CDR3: ASSPRGWGETQY
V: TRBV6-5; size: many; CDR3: ASSNPPGNTIY
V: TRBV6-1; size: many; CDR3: ASRPGLTYEQY
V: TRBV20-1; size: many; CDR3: SASSRGPHGEQY
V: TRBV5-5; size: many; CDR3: ASSLYFGQGIQETQY
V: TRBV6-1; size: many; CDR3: ASSQSGASYEQY
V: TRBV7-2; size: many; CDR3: ASSFMGETF
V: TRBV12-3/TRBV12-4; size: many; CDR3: ASRFLQGAGENIQY
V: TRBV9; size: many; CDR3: ASSVSPQNTEAF
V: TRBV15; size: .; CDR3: ATSREGTGSYEQY
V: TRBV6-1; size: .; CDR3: ASRKRDILMNTEAF
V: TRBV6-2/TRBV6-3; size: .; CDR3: ASSTRDRVADEQY
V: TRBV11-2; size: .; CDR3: ASSVGTGFEAF
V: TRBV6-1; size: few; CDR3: ASRPLGTGGNTEAF
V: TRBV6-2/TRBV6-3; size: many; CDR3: ASSSGRGTEAF
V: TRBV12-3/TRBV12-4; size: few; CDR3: ASSLTGEERTEAF
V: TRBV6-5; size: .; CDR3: ASSSSHTEAF
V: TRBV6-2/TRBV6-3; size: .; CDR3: ASSQEDSPQETQY
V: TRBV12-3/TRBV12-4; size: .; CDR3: ASSLRGAGRYEQY
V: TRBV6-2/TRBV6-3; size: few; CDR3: ASRDRVRVQPQH
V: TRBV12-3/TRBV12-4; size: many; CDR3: ASRNSGGRNYGYT
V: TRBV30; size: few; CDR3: AWIARDRGGEQY
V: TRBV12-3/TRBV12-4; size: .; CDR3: ASGFSSYEQY
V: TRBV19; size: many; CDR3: ASSPGREQETQY
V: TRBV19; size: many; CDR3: ATRTGNEQY
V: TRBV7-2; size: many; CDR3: ASSLKGKGTQC
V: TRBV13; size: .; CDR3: ASSSLRDRVFYEQY
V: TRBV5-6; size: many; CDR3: ASSSPPGQSSYEQY
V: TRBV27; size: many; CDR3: ASRTLDSEAF
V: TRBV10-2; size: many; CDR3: ASSESGPGGYEQY
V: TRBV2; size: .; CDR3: AGSVGETQY
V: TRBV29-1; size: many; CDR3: SVGTSGGQY
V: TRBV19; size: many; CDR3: ASRESISYEQY
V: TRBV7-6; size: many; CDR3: ASSLEFSGANTEAF
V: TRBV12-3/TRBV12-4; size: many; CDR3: ASSRQPGTEAF
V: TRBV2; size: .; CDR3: ASSVGPLGWAKNIQY
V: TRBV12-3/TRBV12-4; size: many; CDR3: ASRQGISSYEQY